This T cell receptor (beta chain) was recorded in a study of shared clonotypes between healthy human individuals. Study-wide results and limits: Estimated richness values were generally larger in naive subsets than in memory subsets. Around 5% was the fraction of naive CD4 clonotypes found shared across a few donors. Blood was the sole source, and tissue repertoires probably differ.

Profiled with immunoSEQ multiplex PCR; TCRdb holds only in-frame clones, not every one. Of about 2.4 million clones in the sample, more than 85% were seen once. The V end was cut by 4 bases, the J end by 3 bases, with 19 bases between. Germline lookup yields CDR1 SEHNR and CDR2 FQNEAQ (reference sequence). CDR3 length equals 16 residues. Note on this clone: The antigen remains undetermined.

This clonotype originated in a young man in good health. Some clones in this sample may be carry-over from other donors' samples. The chain has TRBV7-9 and TRBJ2-7, with TRBD1 as a possible D gene (6 bases). The sequenced sample was naive CD4+ T cells from PBMCs. Subset specified: CD45RA+ positively selected. CDR3 sequence (DNA): TGTGCCAGCAGCTCGCCCGTAGCCTACAGGGACTACGAGCAGTACTTC. Amino acid sequence: CASSSPVAYRDYEQYF.